This TCR beta chain was identified in a study of blood T cells in healthy people across ages. General study results and limits: Per million T cells, TCR beta diversity dropped roughly linearly as age increased.

The count of this clonotype is one. Its antigen is unidentified. The V end was cut by 0 bases, the J end by 2 bases, with 12 bases between. CDR1 and CDR2 (germline): LNHNV, YYDKDF (reference sequence). The CDR3 is 16 residues long. A second PCR, run for roughly 7 to 11 cycles, used a sample-barcoded 5' primer plus a J-beta primer mix. Every molecule of cDNA carried a tag from a template-switch adaptor with 12 random nucleotides. Sequencing recovered at least 2.5 million CDR3-containing paired-end reads from each sample. TCRdb independently ran MiXCR on the 5' RACE reads; one entry per CDR3 protein. This sample has almost 1 million distinct CDR3 sequences, with about 53% found just once. Healthy Caucasian individuals from Russia aged 6 to 90 were enrolled as donors.

This receptor was obtained from a woman between 55 and 75 years old in good health. The chain is built from TRBV15 and TRBJ2-3; D unresolved. The source material was blood. CDR3 amino acids: CATSRDRGPYTDTQYF. The CDR3 nucleotides read TGTGCCACCAGCAGAGATCGAGGCCCCTACACAGATACGCAGTATTTT.